The rows below give T cell receptor beta chains drawn from one sample of a study of CD8 T cells in ankylosing spondylitis. Each CDR3 protein gets one entry after TCRdb re-called the 5' RACE reads with MiXCR. The table lists about 800,000 distinct CDR3 sequences, around 11% of them singletons, with about 0.49% in the top ten. Sequencing was carried out using blood, either unsorted or a sorted T cell fraction (not recorded which). The receptors were gathered from a male donor with ankylosing spondylitis. CDR3s include the opening cysteine and the closing phenylalanine or tryptophan. Each record gives: CDR3 DNA, CDR3 protein, V gene, J gene, clone size, D gene. The D gene is left open where the match is weak. Expanded clones are given a class, and other clones once, few, many or no size at all.

CDR3 DNA: TGCAGTGCTAGTAAAGTTCGAGATACGCAGTATTTT
CDR3 protein: CSASKVRDTQYF
V gene: TRBV20-1
J gene: TRBJ2-3
clone size: -
D gene: -

CDR3 DNA: TGTGCCAGCCGTCTATCGGGTCTTCAAGAGACCCAGTACTTC
CDR3 protein: CASRLSGLQETQYF
V gene: TRBV28
J gene: TRBJ2-5
clone size: -
D gene: -

CDR3 DNA: TGCGCCAGCAAGGATTATGGCAATGAGCAGTTCTTC
CDR3 protein: CASKDYGNEQFF
V gene: TRBV10-2
J gene: TRBJ2-1
clone size: -
D gene: -

CDR3 DNA: TGTGCCACCAGCAGAGATTACAGGGCTGGAGATACGCAGTATTTT
CDR3 protein: CATSRDYRAGDTQYF
V gene: TRBV15
J gene: TRBJ2-3
clone size: few
D gene: -

CDR3 DNA: TGTGCCAGCGGGACAAGAGAAGAAAAACTGTTTTTT
CDR3 protein: CASGTREEKLFF
V gene: TRBV7-9
J gene: TRBJ1-4
clone size: -
D gene: -

CDR3 DNA: TGTGCCAGCAGACCTCAGGGGGCGCGTGGCTACACCTTC
CDR3 protein: CASRPQGARGYTF
V gene: TRBV12-3/TRBV12-4
J gene: TRBJ1-2
clone size: many
D gene: TRBD1

CDR3 DNA: TGTGCCACCAGCCCGGGGAGACGGGGGGCCTCCTACGAGCAGTACTTC
CDR3 protein: CATSPGRRGASYEQYF
V gene: TRBV5-5
J gene: TRBJ2-7
clone size: few
D gene: -

CDR3 DNA: TGTGCCAGCAGCCGAGTAGGGGGCCGGGGGACAGATACGCAGTATTTT
CDR3 protein: CASSRVGGRGTDTQYF
V gene: TRBV4-2
J gene: TRBJ2-3
clone size: -
D gene: -

CDR3 DNA: TGTGCCAGCAGTTCGGGACTAGGCGAGTGGTACGAGCAGTACTTC
CDR3 protein: CASSSGLGEWYEQYF
V gene: TRBV12-3/TRBV12-4
J gene: TRBJ2-7
clone size: -
D gene: TRBD2

CDR3 DNA: TGTGCCAGCAGCGATGACAGGCGATATGGCTACACCTTC
CDR3 protein: CASSDDRRYGYTF
V gene: TRBV27
J gene: TRBJ1-2
clone size: -
D gene: -

CDR3 DNA: TGCAGTGCTAGACGGGGGATCCACGGGGAGCTGTTTTTT
CDR3 protein: CSARRGIHGELFF
V gene: TRBV20-1
J gene: TRBJ2-2
clone size: -
D gene: -

CDR3 DNA: TGTGCCAGTAGTATCTTGCGGGACAATGAGCAGTTCTTC
CDR3 protein: CASSILRDNEQFF
V gene: TRBV19
J gene: TRBJ2-1
clone size: -
D gene: -

CDR3 DNA: TGTGCCAGCAGTTTAACAGGGTCAAACTATGGCTACACCTTC
CDR3 protein: CASSLTGSNYGYTF
V gene: TRBV5-1
J gene: TRBJ1-2
clone size: many
D gene: -

CDR3 DNA: TGTGCCAGCAGCTCCAGTCCGCAGTATTTT
CDR3 protein: CASSSSPQYF
V gene: TRBV7-9
J gene: TRBJ2-3
clone size: few
D gene: -

CDR3 DNA: TGTGCCAGCAGTTATCGGAATCAGCCCCAGCATTTT
CDR3 protein: CASSYRNQPQHF
V gene: TRBV6-2/TRBV6-3
J gene: TRBJ1-5
clone size: many
D gene: -

CDR3 DNA: TGTGCCATCAGTGTCCAGGCAGGGGAAAATTCACCCCTCCACTTT
CDR3 protein: CAISVQAGENSPLHF
V gene: TRBV10-3
J gene: TRBJ1-6
clone size: -
D gene: -

CDR3 DNA: TGCGCCAGCAGCCTCCGGACACAGAACACCGGGGAGCTGTTTTTT
CDR3 protein: CASSLRTQNTGELFF
V gene: TRBV4-3
J gene: TRBJ2-2
clone size: -
D gene: -

CDR3 DNA: TGTGCCAGCAGCCTCCTAGCGGGAGGGATGACCGGGGAGCTGTTTTTT
CDR3 protein: CASSLLAGGMTGELFF
V gene: TRBV6-1
J gene: TRBJ2-2
clone size: few
D gene: TRBD2

CDR3 DNA: TGTGCCAGCAGCCAGATAGGGAGGGGGACTAGGAACACAGATACGCAGTATTTT
CDR3 protein: CASSQIGRGTRNTDTQYF
V gene: TRBV4-2
J gene: TRBJ2-3
clone size: few
D gene: TRBD2

CDR3 DNA: TGTGCCAGCGCGTTTGGAGGGAAAAGCACCGGGGAGCTGTTTTTT
CDR3 protein: CASAFGGKSTGELFF
V gene: TRBV9
J gene: TRBJ2-2
clone size: -
D gene: -

CDR3 DNA: TGTGCCAGCAGCTTAGGTTACGATACGCAGTATTTT
CDR3 protein: CASSLGYDTQYF
V gene: TRBV7-3
J gene: TRBJ2-3
clone size: few
D gene: -

CDR3 DNA: TGTGCCAGCAGCGGGGACCGGGACAGGGTTTCCTACGAGCAGTACTTC
CDR3 protein: CASSGDRDRVSYEQYF
V gene: TRBV7-9
J gene: TRBJ2-7
clone size: few
D gene: TRBD1

CDR3 DNA: TGTGCCAGCAGCCCCCGCCGGGACAGGGGAATTTATGGCTACACCTTC
CDR3 protein: CASSPRRDRGIYGYTF
V gene: TRBV7-8
J gene: TRBJ1-2
clone size: few
D gene: TRBD1

CDR3 DNA: TGTGCCAGCAGTTTAGGGCAGGTTCCTGAAGCTTTCTTT
CDR3 protein: CASSLGQVPEAFF
V gene: TRBV12-3/TRBV12-4
J gene: TRBJ1-1
clone size: many
D gene: -

CDR3 DNA: TGCAGTGCCCCCGGACAGGCGGCAACTAATGAAAAACTGTTTTTT
CDR3 protein: CSAPGQAATNEKLFF
V gene: TRBV20-1
J gene: TRBJ1-4
clone size: few
D gene: TRBD1

CDR3 DNA: TGCGCCAGCAGCTTGGCCACTGGGACTAGCGGGAGCAATGAGCAGTTCTTC
CDR3 protein: CASSLATGTSGSNEQFF
V gene: TRBV5-1
J gene: TRBJ2-1
clone size: few
D gene: TRBD2

CDR3 DNA: TGTGCCAGCTCACCACGGGGAGCAAATGAAAAACTGTTTTTT
CDR3 protein: CASSPRGANEKLFF
V gene: TRBV18
J gene: TRBJ1-4
clone size: -
D gene: -

CDR3 DNA: TGCAGTGCCCGTCCAACGGGAGGTACCTTTACTGAGACCCAGTACTTC
CDR3 protein: CSARPTGGTFTETQYF
V gene: TRBV20-1
J gene: TRBJ2-5
clone size: -
D gene: TRBD2

CDR3 DNA: TGTGCCAGCAGTCCCCCGGCCGGCTCCGAGCAGTACTTC
CDR3 protein: CASSPPAGSEQYF
V gene: TRBV27
J gene: TRBJ2-7
clone size: -
D gene: -